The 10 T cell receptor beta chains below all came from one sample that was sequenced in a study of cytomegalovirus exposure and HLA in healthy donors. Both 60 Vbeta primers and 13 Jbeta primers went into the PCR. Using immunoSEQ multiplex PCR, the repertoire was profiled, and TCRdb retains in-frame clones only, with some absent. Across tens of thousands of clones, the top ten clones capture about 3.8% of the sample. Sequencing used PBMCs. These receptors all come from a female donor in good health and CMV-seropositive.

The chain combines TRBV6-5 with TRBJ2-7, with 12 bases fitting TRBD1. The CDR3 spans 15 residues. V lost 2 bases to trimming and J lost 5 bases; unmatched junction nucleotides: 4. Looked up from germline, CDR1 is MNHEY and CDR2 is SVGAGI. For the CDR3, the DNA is TGTGCCAGCAGTTACGGGGACAGGGGGCTCGACGAGCAGTACTTC. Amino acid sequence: CASSYGDRGLDEQYF.

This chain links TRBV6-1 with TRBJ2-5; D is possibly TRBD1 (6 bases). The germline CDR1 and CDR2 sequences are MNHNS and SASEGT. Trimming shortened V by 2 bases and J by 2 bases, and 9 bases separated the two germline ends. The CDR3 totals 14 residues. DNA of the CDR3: TGTGCCAGCAGTGAATCACAGGGACAAGAGACCCAGTACTTC. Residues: CASSESQGQETQYF.

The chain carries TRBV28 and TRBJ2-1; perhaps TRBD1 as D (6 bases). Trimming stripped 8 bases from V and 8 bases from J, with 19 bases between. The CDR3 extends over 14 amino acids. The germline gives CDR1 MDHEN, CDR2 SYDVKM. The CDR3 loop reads CASSRGGLGDEQFF. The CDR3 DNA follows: TGTGCCAGCTCCAGAGGGGGTCTTGGGGATGAGCAGTTCTTC.

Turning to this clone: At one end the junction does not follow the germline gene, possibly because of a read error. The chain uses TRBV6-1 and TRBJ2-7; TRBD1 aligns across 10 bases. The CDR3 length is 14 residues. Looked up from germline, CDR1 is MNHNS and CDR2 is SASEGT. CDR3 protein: CASRGTGASDEQYF. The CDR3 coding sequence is TGTGCCAGCAGGGGGACAGGGGCCTCCGACGAGCAGTACTTC.

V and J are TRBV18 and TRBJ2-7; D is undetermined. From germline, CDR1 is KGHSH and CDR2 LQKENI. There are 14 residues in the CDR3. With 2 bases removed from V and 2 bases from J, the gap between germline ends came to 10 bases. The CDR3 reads CASSPEVRTYEQYF. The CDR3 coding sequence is TGTGCCAGCTCACCAGAGGTCCGCACCTACGAGCAGTACTTC.

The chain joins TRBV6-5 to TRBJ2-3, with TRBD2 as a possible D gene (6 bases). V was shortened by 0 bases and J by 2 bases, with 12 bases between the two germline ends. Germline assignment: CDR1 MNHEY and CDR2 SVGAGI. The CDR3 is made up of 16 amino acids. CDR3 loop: CASSYSGSGFTDTQYF. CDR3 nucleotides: TGTGCCAGCAGTTACTCGGGTAGCGGCTTCACAGATACGCAGTATTTT.

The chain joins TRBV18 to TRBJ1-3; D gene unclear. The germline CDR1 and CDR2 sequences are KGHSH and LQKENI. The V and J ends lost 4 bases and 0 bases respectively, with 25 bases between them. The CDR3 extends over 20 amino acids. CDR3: CASSRANTRNVPSSGNTIYF. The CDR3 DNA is TGTGCCAGCTCACGGGCAAACACGCGTAATGTCCCTTCCTCTGGAAACACCATATATTTT.

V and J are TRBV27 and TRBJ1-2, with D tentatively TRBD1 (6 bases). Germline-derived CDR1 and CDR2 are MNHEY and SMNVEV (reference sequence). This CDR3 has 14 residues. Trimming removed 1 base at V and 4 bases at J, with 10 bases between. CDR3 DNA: TGTGCCAGCAGTTTATTGGGGGCCGGCTATGGCTACACCTTC. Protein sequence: CASSLLGAGYGYTF.

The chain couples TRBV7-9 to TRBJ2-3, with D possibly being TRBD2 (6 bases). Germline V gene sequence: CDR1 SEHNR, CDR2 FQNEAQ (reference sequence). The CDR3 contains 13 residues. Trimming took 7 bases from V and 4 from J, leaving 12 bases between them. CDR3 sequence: CASNWGEADTQYF. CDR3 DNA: TGTGCCAGCAATTGGGGGGAAGCAGATACGCAGTATTTT.

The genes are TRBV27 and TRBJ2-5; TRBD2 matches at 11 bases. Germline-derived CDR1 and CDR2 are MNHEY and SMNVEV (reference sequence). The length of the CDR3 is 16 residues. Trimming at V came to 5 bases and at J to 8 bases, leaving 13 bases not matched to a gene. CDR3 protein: CASSTRVLAGGRTQYF. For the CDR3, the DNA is TGTGCCAGCAGTACCCGGGTGTTAGCGGGAGGGCGCACCCAGTACTTC.